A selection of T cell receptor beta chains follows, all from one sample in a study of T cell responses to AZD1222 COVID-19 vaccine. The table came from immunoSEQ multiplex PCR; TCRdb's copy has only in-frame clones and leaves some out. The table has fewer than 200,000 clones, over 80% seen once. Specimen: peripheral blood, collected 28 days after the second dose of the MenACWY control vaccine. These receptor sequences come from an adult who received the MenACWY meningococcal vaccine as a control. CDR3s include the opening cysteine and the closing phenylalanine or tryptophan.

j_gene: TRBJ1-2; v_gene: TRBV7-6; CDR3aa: CASSSTPGEANYGYTF
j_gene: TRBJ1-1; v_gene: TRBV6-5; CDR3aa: CASSSGVHDVTEAFF
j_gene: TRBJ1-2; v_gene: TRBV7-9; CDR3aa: CASSPTGYGYTF
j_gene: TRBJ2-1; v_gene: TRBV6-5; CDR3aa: CASSREGGPSNEQFF
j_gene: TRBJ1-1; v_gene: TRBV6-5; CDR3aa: CASSYSEGKNTEAFF
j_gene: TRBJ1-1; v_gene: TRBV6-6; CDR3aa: CASSPHGGDTEAFF
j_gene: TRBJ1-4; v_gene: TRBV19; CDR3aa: CASSWTASNEKLFF
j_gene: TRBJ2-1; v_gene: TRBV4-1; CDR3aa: CASSQGLGSYNEQFF
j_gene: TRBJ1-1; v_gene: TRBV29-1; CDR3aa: CSVGDRVTEAFF
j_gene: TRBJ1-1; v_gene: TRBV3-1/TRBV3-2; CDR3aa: CASSQAGGQATEAFF
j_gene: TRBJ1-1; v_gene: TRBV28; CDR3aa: CASRRRGQQNTEAFF
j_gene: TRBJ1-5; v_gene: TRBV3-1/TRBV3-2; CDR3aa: CASSQTGDKNQPQHF
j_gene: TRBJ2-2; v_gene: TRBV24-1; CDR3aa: CATSENSRGTGELFF
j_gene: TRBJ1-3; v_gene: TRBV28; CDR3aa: CASSLGGNTIYF
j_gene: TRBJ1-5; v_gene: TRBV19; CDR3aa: CATSLARGGYRPQHF